The clone carrying this T cell receptor (beta chain) was seen a handful of times. Its cognate antigen is unknown. This specimen comes from a study of T-cell reconstitution after alpha-beta-depleted transplantation in children. General study findings and limits: A year had passed since transplant, and T-cell counts and diversity by then came mostly from newly produced T cells. Expanded clones from the graft, numbering several hundred, reportedly supplied alpha-beta T cells about two months after transplant. Surviving recipient T cells and thymic progenitors produced the high day-60 TCRbeta diversity seen in some patients.

As it was prepared, the TCRbeta library received unique molecular identifiers. TCRdb re-derived calls from the PCR reads in MiXCR, one entry per CDR3 protein. Among about 230,000 distinct CDR3 sequences listed, around 9.9% were seen once. Sequencing was performed on PBMCs, taken before TCRalphabeta/CD19-depleted stem cell transplant. The receptor's source is a child in the first two years of life with acute myeloid leukemia, due to receive a stem cell transplant.

CDR3 nucleotide sequence: TGCAGTGCCCGACAGGGGGCCCTCACTGAAGCTTTCTTT. As protein: CSARQGALTEAFF. The chain joins TRBV20-1 to TRBJ1-1, with 10 bases fitting TRBD1. CDR1 and CDR2 (germline): DFQATT, SNEGSKA (reference sequence). The CDR3 extends over 13 amino acids. V shed 6 bases, J shed 4 bases, and the junction held 5 bases outside the gene matches.